Following are 27 T cell receptor beta chains from one sample sequenced in a study of CD8 T cells in Susac syndrome. It was with random hexamers that roughly 0.45 to 1 ug RNA was reverse transcribed. MiXCR, run by TCRdb on the immunoSEQ multiplex PCR reads, gives a single entry per CDR3 protein. Counted here are some 150,000 distinct CDR3 sequences, about 95% occurring once; the ten biggest clones make up 0.15% to 0.2%. Sequencing input: CD4+ T cells from PBMCs. Receptors originate from a human donor with Susac syndrome.

The J gene is TRBJ2-7, the V gene TRBV3-1; D is possibly TRBD2 (5 bases). The CDR3 has 12 residues. Germline lookup yields CDR1 LGHDT and CDR2 YNNKEL (reference sequence). Deletions cut 2 bases from V and 7 bases from J, with 9 bases between. CDR3 protein: CASSQHPGEQYF. The CDR3 DNA reads as TGTGCCAGCAGCCAACACCCGGGGGAGCAGTACTTC.

The genes are TRBV29-1 and TRBJ1-1; D unresolved. The CDR3 loop spans 11 amino acids. From germline, CDR1 is SQVTM and CDR2 ANQGSEA. V lost 8 bases, J lost 5 bases, and 12 bases lay in between. The CDR3, as DNA: TGCAGCTCATCGGAGGGTACTGAAGCTTTCTTT. Encoded protein: CSSSEGTEAFF.

The chain has TRBV2 and TRBJ2-5, with a tentative D call TRBD2 (6 bases). The CDR3 totals 13 residues. V lost 8 bases and J 3 bases, leaving 13 bases between the germline ends. The germline CDR1 and CDR2 sequences are SNHLY and FYNNEI. The CDR3 nucleotides are TGTGCCAGCGGGAGGCCGGGTGAAGAGACCCAGTACTTC. Residues: CASGRPGEETQYF.

This rearrangement joins TRBV13 to TRBJ2-3; D unclear. The CDR3 is 12 amino acids. Trimming removed 0 bases at V and 10 bases at J, with 8 bases between. Germline CDR1 PRHDT, CDR2 FYEKMQ (reference sequence). In nucleotides, the CDR3 is TGTGCCAGCAGCTTAGGGTTAGGTGCGCAGTATTTT. This sequence encodes CASSLGLGAQYF.

The CDR3 DNA follows: TGTGCCATCTCATCGGGGAACTCTGGAAACACCATATATTTT. It is translated as CAISSGNSGNTIYF. The chain has TRBV10-3 and TRBJ1-3; D is unresolved. The CDR3 has 14 amino acids. V was clipped by 8 bases and J by 0 bases, with 11 bases between them. Looked up from germline, CDR1 is ENHRY and CDR2 is SYGVKD.

The rearrangement uses TRBV12-3 or TRBV12-4 and TRBJ1-5; D call uncertain. With 6 bases removed from V and 7 bases from J, the gap between germline ends came to 16 bases. The CDR3 sequence is 14 residues long. Here the CDR3 reads CASSPMVGNQPQHF. CDR3 DNA: TGTGCCAGCAGCCCCATGGTAGGGAACCAGCCCCAGCATTTT.

The V call is TRBV27, the J call TRBJ1-6; D is uncertain. CDR1 is MNHEY, CDR2 SMNVEV, per germline (reference sequence). Between the trimmed V and J ends, which lost 6 bases and 1 base, there was a span of 13 bases. The CDR3 contains 16 residues. The CDR3 loop is CASRPDLMSYNSPLHF. In DNA, the CDR3 is TGTGCCAGCAGACCTGACTTGATGTCCTATAATTCACCCCTCCACTTT.

The chain joins TRBV29-1 to TRBJ1-2; TRBD1 might be the D (6 bases). Per the germline V gene, CDR1 is SQVTM and CDR2 is ANQGSEA. The CDR3 has 13 amino acids. Deletions cut 0 bases from V and 6 bases from J, with 11 bases between. CDR3 coding DNA: TGCAGCGTTGAAGAAGGGGGGGGCGATGGCTACACCTTC. Translation gives CSVEEGGGDGYTF.

V is TRBV29-1 and J is TRBJ1-1; TRBD1 agrees at 9 bases. Trimming cost V 4 bases and J 7 bases; bases outside gene matches: 7. Germline CDR1 reads SQVTM; CDR2 reads ANQGSEA. The CDR3 contains 13 residues. The CDR3 here is CSVGPGTGLEAFF. DNA for the CDR3: TGCAGCGTTGGGCCCGGGACAGGGCTTGAAGCTTTCTTT. The variable domain in full, completed from reference TRBV29-1 and TRBJ1-1, reads SAVISQKPSRDICQRGTSLTIQCQVDSQVTMMFWYRQQPGQSLTLIATANQGSEATYESGFVIDKFPISRPNLTFSTLTVSNMSPEDSSIYLCSVGPGTGLEAFFGQGTRLTVV.

The chain couples TRBV29-1 to TRBJ2-1; D perhaps matches TRBD1 (5 bases). The V gene lost 4 bases and the J gene lost 6 bases, with 10 bases spanning the gap. CDR3 size: 12 residues. Germline CDR1 is SQVTM and CDR2 is ANQGSEA. The CDR3 spells CSVGLGPNEQFF. Written as DNA, the CDR3 is TGCAGCGTTGGTCTGGGGCCCAATGAGCAGTTCTTC.

This rearrangement joins TRBV6-5 to TRBJ1-1, with D uncertain. Per germline, CDR1 MNHEY and CDR2 SVGAGI. V lost 0 bases, J lost 3 bases, and 8 bases lay in between. The CDR3 length is 14 residues. The CDR3 loop is CASSYSQVHTEAFF. Written as DNA, the CDR3 is TGTGCCAGCAGTTACTCTCAGGTTCACACTGAAGCTTTCTTT.

The rearrangement uses TRBV20-1 and TRBJ2-4; 9 bases are shared with TRBD2. CDR3 length: 15 residues. V lost 5 bases, J lost 1 base, and 6 bases stayed unmatched. Looked up from germline, CDR1 is DFQATT and CDR2 is SNEGSKA (reference sequence). CDR3 DNA sequence: TGCAGTGCTTGGACTAGCGTGCTGGCCAAAAACATTCAGTACTTC. The encoded protein is CSAWTSVLAKNIQYF.

The rearrangement links TRBV9 to TRBJ2-4; a weak D match, TRBD2 (5 bases). The germline V gene encodes CDR1 SGDLS and CDR2 YYNGEE. The CDR3 covers 14 residues. Trimming took 0 bases from V and 1 from J, leaving 5 bases between them. This CDR3 reads CASSVGRAKNIQYF. The CDR3 DNA follows: TGTGCCAGCAGCGTAGGGAGGGCCAAAAACATTCAGTACTTC.

V usage is TRBV3-1 and J usage is TRBJ1-2; no reliable D call. The CDR3 sequence is 12 residues long. V lost 4 bases, J lost 4 bases, and 7 bases lay in between. Germline CDR1 LGHDT, CDR2 YNNKEL (reference sequence). In DNA, the CDR3 is TGTGCCAGCAGCCTTACAACCTATGGCTACACCTTC. Its translation: CASSLTTYGYTF. The whole variable domain, remainder taken from reference TRBV3-1 and TRBJ1-2, is DTAVSQTPKYLVTQMGNDKSIKCEQNLGHDTMYWYKQDSKKFLKIMFSYNNKELIINETVPNRFSPKSPDKAHLNLHINSLELGDSAVYFCASSLTTYGYTFGSGTRLTVV.

V and J are TRBV4-2 and TRBJ2-2; 11 bases fit TRBD2. This CDR3 contains 18 residues. CDR1 is LGHNA, CDR2 YNFKEQ, per germline. V trimming: 2 bases; J trimming: 1 base; junction bases outside the gene matches: 6. CDR3 sequence: CASSQSSLAGGNTGELFF. For the CDR3, the DNA is TGTGCCAGCAGCCAATCCTCCCTAGCGGGGGGGAACACCGGGGAGCTGTTTTTT.

This chain links TRBV4-2 with TRBJ1-5, with TRBD1 matching over 9 bases. Germline CDR1 and CDR2: LGHNA and YNFKEQ. CDR3 length equals 13 residues. Germline trimming cut 5 bases from V and 4 bases from J; bases unmatched to any gene: 0. The CDR3 reads CASSDRGNQPQHF. Written as DNA, the CDR3 is TGTGCCAGCAGCGACAGGGGGAATCAGCCCCAGCATTTT.

This chain uses TRBV20-1 with TRBJ1-6; TRBD1 matches 7 bases. The CDR3 is 15 amino acids. Trimming took 1 base from V and 7 from J; bases not matched to a gene: 7. Germline V gene lookup returns CDR1 DFQATT and CDR2 SNEGSKA (reference sequence). The CDR3 nucleotides read TGCAGTGCTAGAGGTCAGGGGGGCAGCAATTCACCCCTCCACTTT. Its protein product is CSARGQGGSNSPLHF.

The gene calls are TRBV7-3 and TRBJ1-4; 10 bases agree with TRBD1. The ends lost 0 bases at V and 6 bases at J; junction bases unmatched: 1. The CDR3 contains 15 residues. CDR1 SGHTA and CDR2 FQGTGA come from the germline V gene. CDR3: CASSLTGTGDEKLFF. The CDR3 DNA reads as TGTGCCAGCAGCTTAACGGGGACAGGGGATGAAAAACTGTTTTTT.

The CDR3 sequence is CATGGEDTQYF. The CDR3 region has the DNA TGTGCCACTGGAGGGGAAGATACGCAGTATTTT. J is TRBJ2-3 and V is TRBV24-1; weak D call: TRBD2 (6 bases). This CDR3 spans 11 amino acids. The germline V and J ends were trimmed by 10 bases and 5 bases, with 9 bases remaining between them. Germline-derived CDR1 and CDR2 are KGHDR and SFDVKD.

The chain has TRBV15 and TRBJ2-1, with 8 bases that match TRBD1. The CDR3 sequence is 14 residues long. V lost 9 bases to trimming and J lost 9 bases; unmatched junction nucleotides: 13. Germline CDR1 LNHNV, CDR2 YYDKDF (reference sequence). CDR3 nucleotide sequence: TGTGCCACGAGGATCGACAGGGGATGGGGTGAGCAGTTCTTC. Amino acids: CATRIDRGWGEQFF.

CDR3 nucleotides: TGTGCCAGCAGCGAGCGGGCGACCACCGGGGAGCTGTTTTTT. Encoded protein: CASSERATTGELFF. The chain employs TRBV12-3 or TRBV12-4 and TRBJ2-2; D is possibly TRBD2 (6 bases). CDR3 size: 14 residues. V gave up 6 bases and J gave up 4 bases, with 12 bases separating them.

The CDR3 coding sequence is TGTGCCAGCAGTGAAGGCCCCCAGCTAATCCAAGAGACCCAGTACTTC. This sequence encodes CASSEGPQLIQETQYF. The chain employs TRBV25-1 and TRBJ2-5; D is unclear. Deletions cut 2 bases from V and 1 base from J, with 14 bases between. Germline CDR1 reads MGHDK; CDR2 reads SYGVNS. The CDR3 is made up of 16 amino acids.

A single count supports this clonotype. The chain uses TRBV19 and TRBJ2-3; D is undetermined. Germline-derived CDR1 and CDR2 are LNHDA and SQIVND (reference sequence). The CDR3 runs 11 residues. V dropped 5 bases and J dropped 4 bases, with 4 bases sitting between them. CDR3 loop: CASSRSDTQYF. Here the CDR3 DNA reads TGTGCCAGTAGTCGTTCAGATACGCAGTATTTT.

The rearrangement uses TRBV15 and TRBJ2-5; D is undetermined. Per germline, CDR1 LNHNV and CDR2 YYDKDF (reference sequence). V lost 3 bases and J lost 7, with 15 bases in between. This CDR3 spans 14 amino acids. CDR3 DNA: TGTGCCACCAGCAGGGACCGGGCCCCCCCGACCCAGTACTTC. Its protein is CATSRDRAPPTQYF.

This chain links TRBV9 with TRBJ2-5; no firm D call. This CDR3 is 13 amino acids long. Trimming cost V 0 bases and J 5 bases, with 8 bases left between them. Germline loops: CDR1 SGDLS, CDR2 YYNGEE. CDR3: CASSVALLETQYF. In DNA form, the CDR3 reads TGTGCCAGCAGCGTAGCTTTGCTTGAGACCCAGTACTTC.

The gene calls are TRBV24-1 and TRBJ2-5; 13 bases line up with TRBD2. Per the germline V gene, CDR1 is KGHDR and CDR2 is SFDVKD. The CDR3 has 15 amino acids. V lost 3 bases and J lost 5; bases outside the gene matches: 2. CDR3 sequence: CATSDTTSGGETQYF. CDR3 bases: TGTGCCACCAGTGATACGACTAGCGGGGGGGAGACCCAGTACTTC.

J is TRBJ2-3 and V is TRBV29-1; 8 bases are a match to TRBD1. CDR3 length: 13 residues. J lost 0 bases, V lost 4 bases, and 0 bases had no gene match. Germline CDR1 reads SQVTM; CDR2 reads ANQGSEA. The CDR3 DNA sequence: TGCAGCGTTGGACAGGGGAGCACAGATACGCAGTATTTT. It yields the protein CSVGQGSTDTQYF.